The source of this T cell receptor beta chain is a study of PD-L1 blockade in urothelial cancer. The CDR3 is 16 amino acids. V was clipped by 7 bases and J by 4 bases; unmatched bases: 13. The germline gives CDR1 MNHEY, CDR2 SMNVEV (reference sequence). Clones were read by immunoSEQ multiplex PCR, and TCRdb kept only the in-frame ones, dropping some. The table lists some 120,000 clones, more than 75% of them singletons. The sample's time point: peripheral blood 6 weeks after treatment start. The count of this clone is one. The sample here was PBMCs, taken around atezolizumab (anti-PD-L1) treatment. The source of this sequence is a man aged 50 to 59 with urothelial cancer. The chain is built from TRBV27 and TRBJ1-1, with 9 bases lining up with TRBD1. The CDR3 reads CASTPGTGRGSTEAFF. For the CDR3, the DNA is TGTGCCAGCACCCCAGGGACAGGGCGAGGGAGCACTGAAGCTTTCTTT.